Listed here are 26 T cell receptor beta chains from one sample, sequenced in a study of cytomegalovirus exposure and HLA in healthy donors. The PCR employed 60 Vbeta primers together with 13 Jbeta primers. Sequencing used immunoSEQ multiplex PCR; TCRdb keeps in-frame clones, though not all of them. Here the sample spans about 140,000 clones, approximately 88% being singletons. Sequenced sample: PBMCs. These receptors all come from a woman between 40 and 55 years old in good health and CMV-seronegative.

The rearrangement joins TRBV30 to TRBJ2-7, with D possibly matching TRBD1 (9 bases). The ends were cut back, 1 base at V and 9 bases at J, with 22 bases in the middle. This CDR3 is 15 amino acids long. From germline, CDR1 is GTSNPN and CDR2 SVGIG (reference sequence). The CDR3: CAWSAGGTGIQVQYF. Written as DNA, the CDR3 is TGTGCCTGGAGTGCGGGGGGGACAGGGATTCAGGTGCAGTACTTC.

In this sample, this clone turned up once. The chain links TRBV27 to TRBJ2-5; 8 positions agree with TRBD2. The CDR3 runs 17 residues. V dropped 5 bases and J dropped 3; count of bases not matched to a gene: 14. The germline CDR1 and CDR2 sequences are MNHEY and SMNVEV (reference sequence). The CDR3 sequence is CASSPNPLAGVEETQYF. CDR3 DNA: TGTGCCAGCAGTCCCAACCCCCTAGCGGGTGTTGAAGAGACCCAGTACTTC.

The chain is built from TRBV9 and TRBJ2-5, with a possible D match to TRBD1 (5 bases). Germline CDR1 is SGDLS and CDR2 is YYNGEE. The germline V and J ends were trimmed by 4 bases and 5 bases, with 12 bases remaining between them. CDR3 length equals 13 residues. CDR3: CASSPPYRETQYF. The CDR3 nucleotides are TGTGCCAGCAGCCCACCTTACAGGGAGACCCAGTACTTC.

This clone came up a few times. At one boundary the junction diverges from the germline segment, which might be a read error. The rearrangement uses TRBV5-6 and TRBJ1-1; 7 bases line up with TRBD1. CDR1 and CDR2 from the germline V gene are SGHDT and YYEEEE. The CDR3 runs to 11 residues. CDR3: CASSLVGGRDF. In DNA, the CDR3 is TGTGCCAGCAGCTTGGTAGGGGGCAGAGACTTT.

This sequence joins TRBV28 and TRBJ1-2, with D perhaps TRBD1 (6 bases). The CDR3 sequence is 14 residues long. Trimming pared 2 bases from V and 2 bases from J, leaving 9 bases between. Germline CDR1 and CDR2: MDHEN and SYDVKM. The CDR3: CASSLDRTNYGYTF. DNA for the CDR3: TGTGCCAGCAGTTTAGACAGGACCAACTATGGCTACACCTTC.

The CDR3 sequence is CASSPQTGDQETQYF. The CDR3 nucleotides are TGTGCCAGCTCACCACAGACAGGGGACCAAGAGACCCAGTACTTC. The gene calls are TRBV18 and TRBJ2-5; 8 bases agree with TRBD1. There are 15 residues in the CDR3. Trimming at V came to 1 base and at J to 0 bases, leaving 1 base not matched to a gene. The germline CDR1 and CDR2 sequences are KGHSH and LQKENI.

This sequence joins TRBV11-3 and TRBJ2-1; TRBD2 aligns across 13 bases. CDR3 length: 16 amino acids. The V gene's germline CDR1 is SGHNT and CDR2 YENEEA. Losses at the gene ends were 8 bases for V and 10 bases for J; bases not matched to a gene: 14. The CDR3 sequence: CASRAGGLAGSGEQFF. CDR3 coding DNA: TGTGCCAGCCGGGCGGGGGGACTAGCGGGATCGGGGGAGCAGTTCTTC.

This clone occurred once. This specimen includes other DNA sequences encoding the same CDR3. This rearrangement joins TRBV5-1 to TRBJ1-1; maybe TRBD1 (5 bases). The ends were cut back, 4 bases at V and 2 bases at J, with 12 bases in the middle. The CDR3 length is 14 residues. The V gene's germline CDR1 is SGHRS and CDR2 YFSETQ. The CDR3 nucleotides read TGCGCCAGCAGCGGGGGGACGGTAAACACTGAAGCTTTCTTT. It encodes CASSGGTVNTEAFF.

The CDR3 protein is CASSLGGQGGYEQYF. The DNA for the CDR3 is TGCGCCAGCAGCTTGGGTGGTCAGGGGGGTTACGAGCAGTACTTC. This rearrangement joins TRBV5-1 to TRBJ2-7; possible D gene TRBD1, 7 bases. From germline, CDR1 is SGHRS and CDR2 YFSETQ. V lost 0 bases, J lost 4 bases, and 14 bases lay in between. This CDR3 comprises 15 residues. The entire variable domain, with the rest obtained from reference TRBV5-1 and TRBJ2-7, is as follows: KAGVTQTPRYLIKTRGQQVTLSCSPISGHRSVSWYQQTPGQGLQFLFEYFSETQRNKGNFPGRFSGRQFSNSRSEMNVSTLELGDSALYLCASSLGGQGGYEQYFGPGTRLTVT.

V usage is TRBV15 and J usage is TRBJ1-2, with 8 nucleotides matching TRBD1. J gave up 6 bases and V 7 bases, and 19 bases lay outside the gene matches. The CDR3 runs 17 residues. CDR1 is LNHNV, CDR2 YYDKDF, per germline (reference sequence). CDR3 bases: TGTGCCACCATTGGGACAGGTGCCCTCGGGATGGTAAATGGCTACACCTTC. It encodes CATIGTGALGMVNGYTF. Filled out from reference TRBV15 and TRBJ1-2, the complete variable domain reads DAMVIQNPRYQVTQFGKPVTLSCSQTLNHNVMYWYQQKSSQAPKLLFHYYDKDFNNEADTPDNFQSRRPNTSFCFLDIRSPGLGDTAMYLCATIGTGALGMVNGYTFGSGTRLTVV.

The chain links TRBV5-1 to TRBJ2-2; a weak D match, TRBD1 (5 bases). The germline V gene has CDR1 SGHRS and CDR2 YFSETQ. V was shortened by 1 base and J by 3 bases, with 10 bases between the two germline ends. The CDR3 runs to 15 residues. CDR3 region: CASSLLDTYTGELFF. The DNA of the CDR3 is TGCGCCAGCAGCTTGTTGGACACCTACACCGGGGAGCTGTTTTTT.

This rearrangement joins TRBV11-3 to TRBJ2-5; 10 bases align to TRBD2. The CDR3 has 15 amino acids. V dropped 5 bases and J dropped 6; count of bases not matched to a gene: 9. Per the germline V gene, CDR1 is SGHNT and CDR2 is YENEEA. The CDR3 loop is CASSRTSGTAKTQYF. The CDR3 nucleotides read TGTGCCAGCAGCAGAACTAGCGGGACTGCGAAGACCCAGTACTTC.

The chain joins TRBV6-6 to TRBJ2-7; weak D call: TRBD1 (6 bases). Germline CDR1 MNHNY, CDR2 SVGAGI (reference sequence). The CDR3 extends over 12 amino acids. Trimming left V 6 bases short and J 6 bases short, with 12 bases between. The CDR3 loop is CASRQTGREQYF. For the CDR3, the DNA is TGTGCCAGCAGACAAACAGGGCGCGAGCAGTACTTC.

This chain links TRBV5-1 with TRBJ2-5, with D maybe TRBD1 (6 bases). V gave up 4 bases and J gave up 0 bases, with 13 bases separating them. CDR3 length equals 15 residues. CDR1 SGHRS and CDR2 YFSETQ come from the germline V gene. In DNA form, the CDR3 reads TGCGCCAGCAGCAGGGACACTAGAGACCAAGAGACCCAGTACTTC. Translating gives CASSRDTRDQETQYF.

The sample holds many counts of this clone. The chain is built from TRBV28 and TRBJ1-5; 11 bases are a match to TRBD1. The trim removed 6 bases at V and 8 bases at J, leaving 21 bases unmatched. CDR1 and CDR2 (germline): MDHEN, SYDVKM. This CDR3 has 19 residues. The CDR3 DNA is TGTGCCAGCAGCCCGAGGGGAGCAATGAGGACAGGGGGCATTGAGCCCCAGCATTTT. It is translated as CASSPRGAMRTGGIEPQHF.

The rearrangement joins TRBV27 to TRBJ2-3; D is uncertain. The V gene's germline CDR1 is MNHEY and CDR2 SMNVEV (reference sequence). V was clipped by 5 bases and J by 2 bases, with 20 bases between them. This CDR3 contains 17 residues. The CDR3 sequence is CASSVLLGGLDTDTQYF. CDR3 nucleotides: TGTGCCAGCAGTGTCCTCCTAGGCGGATTAGACACAGATACGCAGTATTTT.

This clone was recorded only once. The chain is built from TRBV10-3 and TRBJ1-4; 10 nucleotides line up with TRBD1. The CDR3 is 15 amino acids. The J segment lost 5 bases and the V segment lost 6 bases, leaving 6 bases of the junction unmatched. Germline V gene lookup returns CDR1 ENHRY and CDR2 SYGVKD. The CDR3 is CAISGGDRGNEKLFF. Here the CDR3 DNA reads TGTGCCATCAGCGGTGGGGACAGGGGAAATGAAAAACTGTTTTTT.

This chain joins TRBV5-1 and TRBJ1-1; D uncertain. V shed 0 bases and J shed 0 bases, with 9 bases lying between them. The CDR3 extends over 15 amino acids. From germline, CDR1 is SGHRS and CDR2 YFSETQ. The CDR3 here is CASSLEQLVNTEAFF. In DNA form, the CDR3 reads TGCGCCAGCAGCTTGGAACAGTTGGTGAACACTGAAGCTTTCTTT.

The chain uses TRBV6-5 and TRBJ2-7, with TRBD2 identical over 9 bases. CDR1 is MNHEY and CDR2 is SVGAGI in the germline V gene. J gave up 4 bases and V 6 bases, and 13 bases lay outside the gene matches. The length of the CDR3 is 16 residues. CDR3 in DNA: TGTGCCAGCAGGTACAATTCTTTAGCGGGAGTATACGAGCAGTACTTC. The encoded protein is CASRYNSLAGVYEQYF.

The chain joins TRBV11-3 to TRBJ2-5, with 7 bases lining up with TRBD1. The J call could be wrong; TRBJ2-7 is a better fit for the DNA end. The CDR3 covers 14 residues. CDR1 is SGHNT and CDR2 is YENEEA in the germline V gene. In nucleotides, the CDR3 is TGTGCCAGCAGGAGACAGGGCATTGACTACGAGCAGTACTTC. Its protein product is CASRRQGIDYEQYF.

The chain carries TRBV9 and TRBJ1-6; D is perhaps TRBD1 (5 bases). The germline V gene has CDR1 SGDLS and CDR2 YYNGEE. Trimming left V 3 bases short and J 7 bases short, with 17 bases between. This CDR3 spans 16 amino acids. The CDR3 nucleotides read TGTGCCAGCAGCGATAGAAGGGGCGCAGGAAATTCACCCCTCCACTTT. Translation gives CASSDRRGAGNSPLHF.

The chain carries TRBV11-3 and TRBJ2-1, with a possible D match to TRBD1 (5 bases). CDR1 SGHNT and CDR2 YENEEA come from the germline V gene. The ends were cut back, 0 bases at V and 9 bases at J, with 15 bases in the middle. This CDR3 contains 15 residues. The CDR3 DNA follows: TGTGCCAGCAGCTTAGAAGGAGCAGTTAGGGGTGAGCAGTTCTTC. The encoded protein is CASSLEGAVRGEQFF.

The CDR3 protein is CASSLNRRNTEAFF. CDR3 sequence (DNA): TGTGCCAGCAGCTTGAACAGGAGGAACACTGAAGCTTTCTTT. The chain combines TRBV5-5 with TRBJ1-1, with D perhaps TRBD1 (5 bases). V was cut by 1 base and J by 1 base, with 8 bases left in between. This CDR3 contains 14 residues. Germline V CDR1 and CDR2: SGHKS, YYEKEE (reference sequence).

On this clone: The same CDR3 is also encoded by other DNA sequences in this sample. The chain couples TRBV6-6 to TRBJ2-7; 7 nucleotides align to TRBD2. The germline CDR1 and CDR2 sequences are MNHNY and SVGAGI (reference sequence). The CDR3 covers 14 residues. The V gene end was trimmed by 4 bases and the J gene end by 0 bases; junction bases not matched to a gene: 3. CDR3 sequence (DNA): TGTGCCAGCAGTTTAGGCGGGAGCTCCTACGAGCAGTACTTC. It encodes CASSLGGSSYEQYF.

The chain is built from TRBV5-1 and TRBJ1-3, with D hard to call. The CDR3 loop spans 14 amino acids. Germline values: CDR1 SGHRS, CDR2 YFSETQ. V dropped 4 bases and J dropped 1 base, with 9 bases sitting between them. The CDR3 spells CASSLHQSGNTIYF. CDR3 nucleotide sequence: TGCGCCAGCAGCCTTCACCAGTCTGGAAACACCATATATTTT. The variable domain in full, with the rest retrieved from reference TRBV5-1 and TRBJ1-3, is KAGVTQTPRYLIKTRGQQVTLSCSPISGHRSVSWYQQTPGQGLQFLFEYFSETQRNKGNFPGRFSGRQFSNSRSEMNVSTLELGDSALYLCASSLHQSGNTIYFGEGSWLTVV.

This clone was seen a handful of times. The gene calls are TRBV4-3 and TRBJ1-4; TRBD1 matches 9 bases. CDR1 is LGHNA and CDR2 is YSLEER in the germline V gene. The CDR3 loop spans 15 amino acids. Trimming removed 3 bases from V and 8 bases from J; junction bases left unmatched: 7. The CDR3 here is CASSQTWTGEEKLFF. For the CDR3, the DNA is TGCGCCAGCAGCCAGACCTGGACAGGGGAAGAAAAACTGTTTTTT.